This T cell receptor beta chain emerged from a study of identical twins. TCRdb redid the calling of the 5' RACE reads with MiXCR, one entry per CDR3 protein. This sample has under 1 million distinct CDR3 sequences; roughly an eighth occur once, and the top ten carry roughly 1.5%. This CDR3 contains 14 residues. V lost 3 bases to trimming and J lost 1 base, with 6 bases between them. Findings and limits, study-wide: Without tracking the same donors, conclusions rested on cross-sectional statistical analysis.

This clonotype was picked up a small number of times. Antigen unknown. These same data were also listed under a study on yellow fever vaccine responses in identical twins. That work states: Twins' vaccine T cell response reportedly seemed partly convergent, partly personalized.

This receptor was obtained from a woman in her late teens or twenties in good health. The J gene is TRBJ2-2, the V gene TRBV12-3 or TRBV12-4; the D is unclear. Sequenced input: PBMCs. The CDR3 here is CASSLELNTGELFF. The DNA for the CDR3 is TGTGCCAGCAGTTTGGAATTGAACACCGGGGAGCTGTTTTTT.